This T cell receptor beta chain came from a study of T-cell reconstitution after alpha-beta-depleted transplantation in children. Study findings and constraints: In some patients, recipient T cells and intrathymic progenitors surviving conditioning explained high day-60 diversity.

This clonotype was observed a handful of times. What it binds is unknown. Molecular barcoding with unique molecular identifiers was used for the TCRbeta library. TCRdb re-called the PCR reads with MiXCR, one entry per CDR3 protein. This sample has about 830,000 distinct CDR3 sequences; 15% to 20% occur once, and the top ten carry just under 5%. In germline, CDR1 is SGHTA, CDR2 FQGNSA. The CDR3 has 14 residues. The germline V and J ends were trimmed by 5 bases and 9 bases, with 14 bases remaining between them. This clonotype was sampled from a male patient under 18 who had a stem cell transplant for acute lymphoblastic leukemia, so the T cells may come from the graft donor. The sample here was PBMCs, mostly from graft donor cells, taken 360 days after TCRalphabeta/CD19-depleted stem cell transplant. The J gene is TRBJ1-6, the V gene TRBV7-2; D is unresolved. The CDR3 region has the DNA TGTGCCAGCAGCAACTTTTCTCGGATTTCACCCCTCCACTTT. Protein: CASSNFSRISPLHF.